This T cell receptor beta chain comes out of a study of T cell changes during pregnancy in multiple sclerosis. Germline V CDR1 and CDR2: SGHNT, YYREEE (reference sequence). This CDR3 has 14 amino acids. V shed 0 bases and J shed 2 bases, with 9 bases lying between them. This table comes from immunoSEQ multiplex PCR, and its TCRdb copy is limited to in-frame clones, with some not included. The sample records 45,000 to 50,000 clones, 91% being singletons. The clonotype comes from a female donor with multiple sclerosis, enrolled in a pregnancy study. The input for sequencing was CD8+ T cells from peripheral blood mononuclear cells, taken after pregnancy. This chain links TRBV5-4 with TRBJ2-7, with D perhaps TRBD2 (6 bases). The CDR3 sequence: CASSLAGLPYEQYF. CDR3 nucleotide sequence: TGTGCCAGCAGCTTGGCAGGACTACCCTACGAGCAGTACTTC.